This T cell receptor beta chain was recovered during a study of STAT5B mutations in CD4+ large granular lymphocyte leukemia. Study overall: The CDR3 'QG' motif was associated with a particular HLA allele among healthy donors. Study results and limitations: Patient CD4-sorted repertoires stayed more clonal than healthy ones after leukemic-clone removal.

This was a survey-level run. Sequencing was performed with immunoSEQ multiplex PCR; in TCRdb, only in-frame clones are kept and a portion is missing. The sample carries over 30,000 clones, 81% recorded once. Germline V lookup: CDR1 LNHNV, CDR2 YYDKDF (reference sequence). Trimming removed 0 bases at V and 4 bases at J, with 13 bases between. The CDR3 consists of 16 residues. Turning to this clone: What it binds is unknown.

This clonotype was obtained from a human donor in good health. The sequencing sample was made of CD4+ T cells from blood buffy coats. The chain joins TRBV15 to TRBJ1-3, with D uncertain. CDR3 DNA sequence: TGTGCCACCAGCAGAGATCCCACGATTGCCGGAAACACCATATATTTT. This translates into CATSRDPTIAGNTIYF. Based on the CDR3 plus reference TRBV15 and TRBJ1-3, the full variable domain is DAMVIQNPRYQVTQFGKPVTLSCSQTLNHNVMYWYQQKSSQAPKLLFHYYDKDFNNEADTPDNFQSRRPNTSFCFLDIRSPGLGDTAMYLCATSRDPTIAGNTIYFGEGSWLTVV.